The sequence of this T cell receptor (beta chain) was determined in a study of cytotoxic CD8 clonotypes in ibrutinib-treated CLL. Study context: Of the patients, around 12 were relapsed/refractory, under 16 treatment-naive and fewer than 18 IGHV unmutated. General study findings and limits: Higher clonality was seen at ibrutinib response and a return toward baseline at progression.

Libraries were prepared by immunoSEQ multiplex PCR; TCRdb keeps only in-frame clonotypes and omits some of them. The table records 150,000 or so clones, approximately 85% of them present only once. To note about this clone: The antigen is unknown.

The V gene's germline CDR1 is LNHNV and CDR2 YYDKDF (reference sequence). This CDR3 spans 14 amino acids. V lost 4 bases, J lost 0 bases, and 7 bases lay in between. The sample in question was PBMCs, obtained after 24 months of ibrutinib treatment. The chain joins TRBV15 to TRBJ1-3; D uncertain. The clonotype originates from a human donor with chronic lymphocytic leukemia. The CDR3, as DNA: TGTGCCACCAGCACGGAAAACTCTGGAAACACCATATATTTT. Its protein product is CATSTENSGNTIYF.